This T cell receptor (beta chain) was identified in a study of cytomegalovirus exposure and HLA in healthy donors. Study conclusions and caveats: The study dropped some indistinguishable V segments, TRBV6-2 and TRBV6-3 among them.

J lost 15 bases, V lost 3 bases, and 11 bases had no gene match. Germline CDR1 and CDR2: LNHNV and YYDKDF (reference sequence). This CDR3 is 13 amino acids long. A multiplex PCR was run with 60 Vbeta primers and 13 Jbeta primers. Sequenced by immunoSEQ multiplex PCR; TCRdb stores in-frame clones only, minus some. Counted here are approximately 200,000 clones, 60% to 85% occurring once; the ten biggest clones make up about 14%. To note about this clone: No antigen is known for it.

This clonotype was obtained from a man in his forties or fifties in good health and CMV-seronegative. The chain carries TRBV15 and TRBJ2-1; the match to TRBD2 covers 7 bases. Material: PBMCs. CDR3 region: CATSRASGYGWFF. As DNA, the CDR3 is TGTGCCACCAGCAGGGCTAGCGGCTATGGATGGTTCTTC. Variable domain in full (rest from reference TRBV15 and TRBJ2-1): DAMVIQNPRYQVTQFGKPVTLSCSQTLNHNVMYWYQQKSSQAPKLLFHYYDKDFNNEADTPDNFQSRRPNTSFCFLDIRSPGLGDTAMYLCATSRASGYGWFFGPGTRLTVL.